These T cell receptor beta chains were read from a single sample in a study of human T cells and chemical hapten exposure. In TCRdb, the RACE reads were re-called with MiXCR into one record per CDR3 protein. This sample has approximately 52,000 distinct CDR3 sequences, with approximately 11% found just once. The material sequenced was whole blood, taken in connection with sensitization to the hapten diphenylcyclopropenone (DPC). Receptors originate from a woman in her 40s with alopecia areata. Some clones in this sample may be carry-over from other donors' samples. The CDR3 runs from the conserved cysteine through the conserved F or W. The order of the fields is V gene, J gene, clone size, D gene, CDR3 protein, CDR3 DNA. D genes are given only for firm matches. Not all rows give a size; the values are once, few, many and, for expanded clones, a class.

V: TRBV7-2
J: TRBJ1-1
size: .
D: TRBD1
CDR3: CASNYLRDRGEAFF
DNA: TGTGCCAGCAACTATCTGAGAGACAGGGGGGAAGCTTTCTTT

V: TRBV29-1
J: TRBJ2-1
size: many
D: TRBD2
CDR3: CSVEDGPAGESYNEQFF
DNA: TGCAGCGTTGAAGATGGGCCCGCGGGGGAATCCTACAATGAGCAGTTCTTC

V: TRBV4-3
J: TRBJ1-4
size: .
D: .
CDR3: CASSPPEGEKLFF
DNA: TGCGCCAGCAGCCCTCCAGAGGGAGAAAAACTGTTTTTT

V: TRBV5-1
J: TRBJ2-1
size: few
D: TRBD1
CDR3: CASSLVGGTYNEQFF
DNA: TGCGCCAGCAGCTTGGTAGGGGGCACCTACAATGAGCAGTTCTTC

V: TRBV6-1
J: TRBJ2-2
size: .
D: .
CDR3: CASSESRETNTGELFF
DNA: TGTGCCAGCAGTGAATCCAGGGAGACGAACACCGGGGAGCTGTTTTTT

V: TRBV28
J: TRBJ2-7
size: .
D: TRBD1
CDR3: CASSSPGQGAREQYF
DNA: TGTGCCAGCAGTTCCCCGGGACAGGGGGCGCGGGAGCAGTACTTC

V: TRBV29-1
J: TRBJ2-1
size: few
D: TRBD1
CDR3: CSATGQAYNEQFF
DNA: TGCAGCGCAACGGGACAGGCCTACAATGAGCAGTTCTTC

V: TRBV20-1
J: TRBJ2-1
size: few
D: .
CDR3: CSASTGTSYNEQFF
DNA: TGCAGTGCTAGTACGGGGACCTCCTACAATGAGCAGTTCTTC

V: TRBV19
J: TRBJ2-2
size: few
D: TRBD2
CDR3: CASSVLAGGMGGTGELFF
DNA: TGTGCCAGTAGTGTCCTAGCGGGAGGCATGGGCGGCACCGGGGAGCTGTTTTTT

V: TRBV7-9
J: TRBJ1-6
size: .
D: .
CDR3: CASSTQGTYNSPLHF
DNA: TGTGCCAGCAGCACCCAGGGCACCTATAATTCACCCCTCCACTTT

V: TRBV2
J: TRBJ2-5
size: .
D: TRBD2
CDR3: CASSEGASGVSQYF
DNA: TGTGCCAGCAGTGAAGGCGCTAGCGGAGTGTCCCAGTACTTC

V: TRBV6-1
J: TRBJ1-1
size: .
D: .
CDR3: CASRSGTLNTEAFF
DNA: TGTGCCAGCCGGTCAGGGACCCTGAACACTGAAGCTTTCTTT

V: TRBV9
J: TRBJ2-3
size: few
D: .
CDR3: CASSPLGEDTQYF
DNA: TGTGCCAGCAGCCCGCTGGGCGAGGATACGCAGTATTTT

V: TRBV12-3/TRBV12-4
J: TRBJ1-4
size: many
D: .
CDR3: CASSSAAKLFF
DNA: TGTGCCAGCAGTTCCGCTGCGAAACTGTTTTTT

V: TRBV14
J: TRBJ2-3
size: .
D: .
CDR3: CASSQDRGDTQYF
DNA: TGTGCCAGCAGCCAAGATCGAGGAGATACGCAGTATTTT

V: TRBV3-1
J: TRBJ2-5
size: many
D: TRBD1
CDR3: CASSRGTGTFSETQYF
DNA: TGTGCCAGCAGCCGAGGGACAGGCACCTTTAGCGAGACCCAGTACTTC

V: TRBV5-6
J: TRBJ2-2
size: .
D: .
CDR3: CASAPGRAGELFF
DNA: TGTGCCAGCGCTCCAGGGAGAGCCGGGGAGCTGTTTTTT

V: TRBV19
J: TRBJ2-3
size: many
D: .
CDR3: CASSEGGIPSLEQYF
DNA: TGTGCCAGTAGTGAAGGGGGAATTCCCTCTTTAGAGCAGTATTTT

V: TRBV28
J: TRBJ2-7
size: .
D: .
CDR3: CASSLDRQAYEQYF
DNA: TGTGCCAGCAGTTTGGACCGACAGGCCTACGAGCAGTACTTC

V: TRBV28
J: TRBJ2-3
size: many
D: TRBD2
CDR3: CASSSSGGEDTQYF
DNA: TGTGCCAGCAGTTCTAGCGGGGGGGAGGATACGCAGTATTTT

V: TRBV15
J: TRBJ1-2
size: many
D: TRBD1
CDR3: CATSRPGQGYGYTF
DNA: TGTGCCACCAGCAGACCTGGACAGGGGTATGGCTACACCTTC

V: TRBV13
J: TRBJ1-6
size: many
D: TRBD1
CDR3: CASSSGTGVDSPLHF
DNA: TGTGCCAGCAGCTCCGGGACAGGGGTTGATTCACCCCTCCACTTT

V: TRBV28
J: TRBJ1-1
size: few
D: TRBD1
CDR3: CASSFTGDPNTEAFF
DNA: TGTGCCAGCAGTTTTACAGGGGACCCTAACACTGAAGCTTTCTTT

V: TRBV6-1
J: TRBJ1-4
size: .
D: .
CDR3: CASTGGAGPNEKLFF
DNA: TGTGCCAGCACCGGTGGAGCGGGCCCTAATGAAAAACTGTTTTTT

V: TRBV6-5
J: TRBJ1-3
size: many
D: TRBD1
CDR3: CASSSDRGLGNTIYF
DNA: TGTGCCAGCAGTTCCGACAGGGGGCTTGGAAACACCATATATTTT

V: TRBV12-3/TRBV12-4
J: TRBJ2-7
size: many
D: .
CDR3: CASKNSGSGEQYF
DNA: TGTGCCAGCAAGAATAGCGGATCGGGAGAGCAGTACTTC

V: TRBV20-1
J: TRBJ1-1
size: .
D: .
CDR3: CSAKKIGAEAFF
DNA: TGCAGTGCTAAAAAAATCGGGGCTGAAGCTTTCTTT

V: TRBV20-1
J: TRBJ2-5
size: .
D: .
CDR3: CSARQVLTGETQYF
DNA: TGCAGTGCGAGACAGGTCCTGACTGGAGAGACCCAGTACTTC

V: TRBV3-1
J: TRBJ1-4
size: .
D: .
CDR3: CASSQVAEKLFF
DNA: TGTGCCAGCAGCCAAGTGGCTGAAAAACTGTTTTTT

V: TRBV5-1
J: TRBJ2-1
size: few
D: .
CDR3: CASSLVWTEQFF
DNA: TGCGCCAGCAGCTTGGTTTGGACTGAGCAGTTCTTC

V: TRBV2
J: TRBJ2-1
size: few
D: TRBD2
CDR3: CASSVAGRGEQFF
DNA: TGTGCCAGCAGTGTCGCCGGGAGGGGTGAGCAGTTCTTC

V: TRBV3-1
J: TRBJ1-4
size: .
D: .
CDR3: CASSSRVAKLFF
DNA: TGTGCCAGCAGCTCCCGCGTAGCAAAACTGTTTTTT

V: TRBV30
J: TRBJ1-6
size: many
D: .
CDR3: CAWKLGSSYNSPLHF
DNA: TGTGCCTGGAAGCTGGGGAGCTCCTATAATTCACCCCTCCACTTT

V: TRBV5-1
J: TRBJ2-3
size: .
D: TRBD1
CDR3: CASSPRTGSDTQYF
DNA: TGCGCCAGCAGCCCAAGGACAGGCTCAGATACGCAGTATTTT

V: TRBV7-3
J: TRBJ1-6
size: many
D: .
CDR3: CASSSDRNSPLHF
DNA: TGTGCCAGCAGCTCCGACCGTAATTCACCCCTCCACTTT

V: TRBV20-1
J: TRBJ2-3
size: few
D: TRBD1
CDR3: CSPSDRGTDTQYF
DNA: TGCAGTCCCTCCGACAGGGGGACAGATACGCAGTATTTT

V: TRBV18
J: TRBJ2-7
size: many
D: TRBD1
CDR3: CASSPGQAANGEQYF
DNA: TGTGCCAGCTCACCGGGACAGGCAGCCAATGGCGAGCAGTACTTC

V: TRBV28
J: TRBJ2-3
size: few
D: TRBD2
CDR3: CASSLAGVGTQYF
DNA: TGTGCCAGCAGCCTAGCGGGAGTTGGTACGCAGTATTTT

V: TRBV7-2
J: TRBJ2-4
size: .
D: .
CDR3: CASSLGLGPEAQYF
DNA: TGTGCCAGCAGCTTAGGGCTGGGGCCGGAAGCCCAGTACTTC

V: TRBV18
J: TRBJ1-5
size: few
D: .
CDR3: CASSRGARGINQPQHF
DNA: TGTGCCAGCTCACGGGGGGCTAGGGGTATTAATCAGCCCCAGCATTTT

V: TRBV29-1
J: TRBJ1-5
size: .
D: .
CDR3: CSVGAGEDQPQHF
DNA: TGCAGCGTTGGTGCAGGGGAGGATCAGCCCCAGCATTTT

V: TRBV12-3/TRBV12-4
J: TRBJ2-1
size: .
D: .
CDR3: CASSLARWDNEQFF
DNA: TGTGCCAGCAGTTTAGCGAGATGGGACAATGAGCAGTTCTTC

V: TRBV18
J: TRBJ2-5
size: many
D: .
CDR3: CASSPGARETQYF
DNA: TGTGCCAGCTCACCCGGGGCACGAGAGACCCAGTACTTC

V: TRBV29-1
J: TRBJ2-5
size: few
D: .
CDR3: CSAGTGETSGETQYF
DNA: TGCAGCGCTGGGACAGGGGAGACTAGCGGGGAGACCCAGTACTTC

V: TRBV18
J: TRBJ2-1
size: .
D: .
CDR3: CASSPGVNNEQFF
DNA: TGTGCCAGCTCACCAGGAGTAAACAATGAGCAGTTCTTC

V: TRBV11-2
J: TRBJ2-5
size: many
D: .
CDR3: CASSPSRTVFSQETQYF
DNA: TGTGCCAGCAGCCCATCGCGGACGGTTTTTTCACAAGAGACCCAGTACTTC

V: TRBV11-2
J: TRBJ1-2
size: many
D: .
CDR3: CASSLEGNYGYTF
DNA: TGTGCCAGCAGCTTAGAGGGTAACTATGGCTACACCTTC

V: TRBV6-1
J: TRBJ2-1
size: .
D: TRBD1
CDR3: CASSEATGQGVRNEQFF
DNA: TGTGCCAGCAGTGAAGCCACCGGACAGGGGGTAAGGAATGAGCAGTTCTTC

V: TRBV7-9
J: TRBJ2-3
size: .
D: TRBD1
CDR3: CASSSLLTGTTDTQYF
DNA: TGTGCCAGCAGCTCTCTCCTGACAGGGACCACAGATACGCAGTATTTT

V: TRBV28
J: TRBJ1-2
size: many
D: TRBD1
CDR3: CASSLRGPVYGYTF
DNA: TGTGCCAGCAGTTTAAGGGGGCCCGTCTATGGCTACACCTTC

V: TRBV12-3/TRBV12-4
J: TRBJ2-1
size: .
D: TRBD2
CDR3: CASRFDPSGGSYNEQFF
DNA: TGTGCCAGCAGATTCGATCCTAGCGGGGGTTCCTACAATGAGCAGTTCTTC

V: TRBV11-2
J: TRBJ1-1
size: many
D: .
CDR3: CASSERFGTEAFF
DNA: TGTGCCAGCAGCGAGAGGTTCGGCACTGAAGCTTTCTTT

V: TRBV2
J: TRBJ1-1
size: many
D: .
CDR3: CASRTTVMNTEAFF
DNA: TGTGCCAGCAGGACGACAGTCATGAACACTGAAGCTTTCTTT

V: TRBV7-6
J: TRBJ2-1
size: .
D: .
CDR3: CVSSSWDMLNNEQFF
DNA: TGTGTCAGCAGCTCCTGGGACATGCTGAACAATGAGCAGTTCTTC

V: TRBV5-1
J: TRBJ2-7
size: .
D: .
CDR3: CASSSEQGPYEQYF
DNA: TGCGCCAGCAGCTCCGAACAGGGCCCCTACGAGCAGTACTTC